Following are 7 T cell receptor beta chains from one sample sequenced in a study of early T cells in non-severe SARS-CoV-2 infection. TCRdb reanalysed the 5' RACE reads using MiXCR and keeps one entry per CDR3 protein. The table has approximately 60,000 distinct CDR3 sequences, approximately 12% seen once. The sample consisted of whole blood. These receptors were obtained from an adult who was a healthcare worker with PCR-confirmed SARS-CoV-2 infection or an uninfected control (not recorded which).

This clonotype has a count of ten or more. V and J are TRBV2 and TRBJ2-5; D may be TRBD1 or TRBD2 (5 bases each). Trimming removed 7 bases from V and 4 bases from J, with 10 bases in between. Germline assignment: CDR1 SNHLY and CDR2 FYNNEI. This CDR3 comprises 12 residues. The chain's CDR3 is CASMGVVETQYF. For the CDR3, the DNA is TGTGCCAGCATGGGGGTAGTAGAGACCCAGTACTTC.

This clonotype was observed at least ten times. CDR3 sequence: CASSPPTGLTEAFF. As DNA, the CDR3 is TGTGCCAGCAGCCCACCGACAGGGCTAACTGAAGCTTTCTTT. The chain has TRBV7-9 and TRBJ1-1, with 7 bases matching TRBD1. Germline values: CDR1 SEHNR, CDR2 FQNEAQ (reference sequence). This CDR3 region has 14 residues. Trimming removed 5 bases from V and 5 bases from J; junction bases left unmatched: 8. Looking up the rest from reference TRBV7-9 and TRBJ1-1 gives the full variable domain: DTGVSQNPRHKITKRGQNVTFRCDPISEHNRLYWYRQTLGQGPEFLTYFQNEAQLEKSRLLSDRFSAERPKGSFSTLEIQRTEQGDSAMYLCASSPPTGLTEAFFGQGTRLTVV.

This chain connects TRBV7-6 to TRBJ2-7; 7 nucleotides line up with TRBD2. From germline, CDR1 is SGHVS and CDR2 FNYEAQ. Trimming took 1 base from V and 4 from J; bases not matched to a gene: 7. The CDR3 loop spans 15 amino acids. In DNA, the CDR3 is TGTGCCAGCAGCTTAGTGGGAGGGGCTGGTTACGAGCAGTACTTC. This translates into CASSLVGGAGYEQYF.

This clonotype was seen only a few times. The chain is built from TRBV5-1 and TRBJ2-2, with a possible D match to TRBD2 (6 bases). CDR3 length equals 17 residues. Germline V gives CDR1 SGHRS, CDR2 YFSETQ. V lost 0 bases and J lost 3, with 15 bases in between. CDR3 sequence: CASSLGANSGHTGELFF. The CDR3 nucleotides read TGCGCCAGCAGCTTGGGGGCAAATAGCGGTCACACCGGGGAGCTGTTTTTT.

This clonotype showed up just a few times. The chain has TRBV9 and TRBJ1-6; D is uncertain. CDR3 length equals 15 residues. V gave up 3 bases and J gave up 7 bases, with 14 bases separating them. Germline CDR1 is SGDLS and CDR2 is YYNGEE. DNA for the CDR3: TGTGCCAGCAGCGCCTCCCGGGCCGCCAATTCACCCCTCCACTTT. It is translated as CASSASRAANSPLHF.

This clonotype was seen a handful of times. The chain has TRBV6-1 and TRBJ1-2; TRBD1 matches at 9 bases. Germline V lookup: CDR1 MNHNS, CDR2 SASEGT. CDR3 length: 15 residues. J lost 1 base, V lost 2 bases, and 2 bases had no gene match. CDR3 coding DNA: TGTGCCAGCAGTGAACCGGACAGGGGTAACTATGGCTACACCTTC. Its translation is CASSEPDRGNYGYTF.

This clonotype was found many times. The chain joins TRBV25-1 to TRBJ1-4; D is possibly TRBD1 (6 bases). There are 12 residues in the CDR3. Germline V lookup: CDR1 MGHDK, CDR2 SYGVNS. Trimming removed 4 bases from V and 15 bases from J, with 15 bases in between. CDR3 sequence: CASSVGGSVVFF. The CDR3 DNA reads as TGTGCCAGCAGTGTTGGGGGCAGCGTGGTGTTTTTT.